This TCR beta chain is from a study of blood T cell repertoires in COVID-19 (dated by TCRdb to 2019 to 2021). For context, the study as a whole: The collaborator samples originated in the United States, Italy and Spain and spanned the acute and convalescent phases of COVID-19. The material from the prospective study consisted of cDNA or gDNA derived from T cells, B-cell-depleted T cells, or PBMCs. Deeply sampled blood TCRbeta repertoires from subjects exposed to, actively infected with, or recovered from COVID-19 were included in the dataset. The repertoires were released in a freely available public database intended as a resource for research on the immune response to SARS-CoV-2. The samples were drawn from two sources: the first 160 participants of the ongoing ImmuneRACE study, and 1,200 or so subjects contributed by 6 global collaborators. Sample metadata almost always included a de-identified subject ID, COVID-19 status, age in years and sex. Where HLA class I and class II types were available, the types were taken from metadata supplied by the sample provider, not from assay-based typing.

The immunoSEQ Assay, a bias-controlled multiplex PCR, was used to amplify TCRbeta CDR3 regions from genomic DNA. Concerning the study's data processing: Nucleated cell counts per sample were estimated from amplification of reference gene primers within the assay. To quantify the absolute abundance of each unique TCRbeta CDR3 rearrangement, sequence reads were collapsed and filtered. For each sample, productive Simpson clonality was calculated as the square root of Simpson's diversity index over productive rearrangements. Here the immuneACCESS table is served through TCRdb, limited to in-frame sequences with V and J called. Missing clones are a known gap in these copies; in checked studies unresolved V genes cover under half, and the rest lacks a known reason. Clone size and V and J calls were adopted from that table, with D and trimming inferred from the DNA. Here the sample has roughly 250,000 clones; approximately 88% occur a single time. Roughly 1.2% of the sample is in the top ten clones.

In the prospective study, participants were roughly 18 to 95 years old, resided in about two dozen geographic areas of the United States, and were enrolled through a virtual design. In the prospective study, cohorts were assigned on the basis of participant-reported clinical history obtained from a screening survey and a study questionnaire. In the prospective study, whole blood, serum and a nasopharyngeal or oropharyngeal swab were collected from each participant by mobile phlebotomists. Over a roughly 2-month period, participants in the prospective study had the option of providing additional blood draws and questionnaires. Before DNA extraction, prospective study blood samples were shipped either frozen or at room temperature. Results the study describes overall, beyond this receptor: How much clinical and demographic metadata was included differed by source and by participant, and the metadata was provided uncurated.

As concerns this clone: Its antigen is not yet known. There are no base qualities to consult, and no much larger clone falls within one base.

The CDR3 starts with the cysteine, ends with the phenylalanine, and has 16 residues. Just CDR3 DNA is preserved here, 48 bases in frame from base 1. CDR1 and CDR2 (SGHRS, YFSETQ) derive from the germline V gene. V and J are trimmed by 0 bases and 6 bases, and the gene matches miss 9 bases of the junction. The sequence was collected from a middle-aged woman with acute COVID-19. Material: PBMCs or T cells enriched from blood (not recorded which). Recombination linked TRBV5-1 to TRBJ2-5; TRBD1 lines up with 9 middle nucleotides. The CDR3 sequence is CASSLGGTGGTKTQYF. The nucleotide sequence is given as TGCGCCAGCAGCTTGGGGGGAACAGGGGGCACGAAGACCCAGTACTTC.